These T cell receptor beta chains were read from a single sample in a study of CD8 T cells in ankylosing spondylitis. From the 5' RACE reads, TCRdb called clonotypes with MiXCR, one entry per CDR3 protein. The table records 120,000 to 150,000 distinct CDR3 sequences, approximately 9.2% of them present only once. What was sequenced was synovial fluid, either unsorted or a sorted T cell fraction (not recorded which). These TCRs come from a male donor with ankylosing spondylitis. Both conserved end residues are part of each CDR3.

V	CDR3
TRBV15	CATSRPRGFGNTIYF
TRBV3-1	CASSPSGVRDTQYF
TRBV7-2	CASSPRQTLYYGYTF
TRBV4-2	CASSQGQFNQPQHF
TRBV7-9	CASSPQGASGNTIYF
TRBV2	CASSDFTDTQYF
TRBV23-1	CASSHNVGEFEQYF
TRBV20-1	CSARGQGRYNEQFF
TRBV7-2	CASSLRGADGYAF
TRBV20-1	CSGRQGMNTEAFF
TRBV7-8	CASSFDRGYSNQPQHF
TRBV2	CASSYSFEAFF
TRBV28	CASGSPGLANYGYTF
TRBV20-1	CSARGHNQPQHF
TRBV7-2	CASSLGGTQSNIQYF
TRBV28	CASDSSLTGELFF
TRBV28	CASRKGGSSYEQYF
TRBV10-3	CAISPGQGYTGELFF
TRBV18	CASSATSDSTGELFF
TRBV12-3/TRBV12-4	CASSLREENSEQFF
TRBV10-1	CASSRDRVNEQFF
TRBV28	CASSSPWKNYGYTF
TRBV20-1	CSARALTGGEAFF
TRBV24-1	CATSDPTDRGIPGELFF
TRBV28	CASHPVRDSYGYTF
TRBV4-3	CASSQSAATVYEQYF
TRBV6-5	CASSYPQNYHEQYF
TRBV6-6	CASSYAGGEQYF
TRBV10-2	CASSVVDNEQFF
TRBV29-1	CSVEAPGTTRSGELFF
TRBV7-2	CASSFTGGANTGELFF
TRBV28	CASSLVSSGTYNEQFF
TRBV5-1	CASRSPLYEQYF
TRBV15	CATSRPGTGGEETQYF
TRBV5-6	CASSQGTETGFNEQFF
TRBV5-1	CASSLGGGGRAQYF
TRBV20-1	CSAGTEPWAPLHF
TRBV20-1	CSAGGVLYEQYF
TRBV20-1	CSASYGVNGYTF
TRBV6-5	CASSFHSGAPYEQYF
TRBV18	CASSHDANTEAFF
TRBV7-9	CASSLRSGAGGTDTQYF
TRBV7-2	CASSPLQGRLNEQYF
TRBV11-2	CASSPAPNEKLFF
TRBV7-2	CASSSRPGGEQYF
TRBV6-4	CASSLTSGRGYNEQFF
TRBV28	CASSDGPRELFF
TRBV5-1	CASRKDRAGMNTEAFF
TRBV4-1	CASSRTPQETQYF
TRBV7-8	CASSLIGSYTEAFF
TRBV7-2	CASSLGPRETQYF
TRBV12-3/TRBV12-4	CASARTLSYNEQFF
TRBV19	CASRERTGGWETQYF
TRBV19	CASSIQGQGGNEQFF
TRBV7-3	CASSLSGGNYNEQFF
TRBV12-3/TRBV12-4	CASSRDPSYEQYF
TRBV20-1	CSARSEYNEQFF
TRBV3-1	CASSQWETFEAFF
TRBV30	CAWSVGVEQYF
TRBV7-2	CASSSLNRVGANIQYF